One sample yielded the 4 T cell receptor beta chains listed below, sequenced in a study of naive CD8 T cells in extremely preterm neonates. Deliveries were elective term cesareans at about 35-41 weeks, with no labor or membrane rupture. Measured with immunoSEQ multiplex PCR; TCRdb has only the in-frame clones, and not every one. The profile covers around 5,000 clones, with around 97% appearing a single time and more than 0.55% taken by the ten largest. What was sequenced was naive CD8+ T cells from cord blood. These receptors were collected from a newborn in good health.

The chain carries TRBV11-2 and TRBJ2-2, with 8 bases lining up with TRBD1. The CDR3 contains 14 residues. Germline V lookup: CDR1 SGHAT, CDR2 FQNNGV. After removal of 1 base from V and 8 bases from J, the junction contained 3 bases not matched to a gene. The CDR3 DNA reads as TGTGCCAGCAGCTTAGGACAGGGGACTGGGGAGCTGTTTTTT. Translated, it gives CASSLGQGTGELFF.

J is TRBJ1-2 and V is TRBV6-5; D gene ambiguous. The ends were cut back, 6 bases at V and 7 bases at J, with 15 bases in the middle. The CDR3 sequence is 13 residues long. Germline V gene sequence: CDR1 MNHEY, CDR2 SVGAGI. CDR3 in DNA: TGTGCCAGCAGGGCCGGGGAGGAGGCTGGCTACACCTTC. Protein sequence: CASRAGEEAGYTF.

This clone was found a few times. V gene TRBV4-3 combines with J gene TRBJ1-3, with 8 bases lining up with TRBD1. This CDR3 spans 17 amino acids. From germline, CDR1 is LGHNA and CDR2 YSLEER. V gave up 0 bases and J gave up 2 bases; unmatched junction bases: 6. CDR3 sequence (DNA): TGCGCCAGCAGCCAAGATGGGGCACAGGGGGCTGGAAACACCATATATTTT. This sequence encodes CASSQDGAQGAGNTIYF.

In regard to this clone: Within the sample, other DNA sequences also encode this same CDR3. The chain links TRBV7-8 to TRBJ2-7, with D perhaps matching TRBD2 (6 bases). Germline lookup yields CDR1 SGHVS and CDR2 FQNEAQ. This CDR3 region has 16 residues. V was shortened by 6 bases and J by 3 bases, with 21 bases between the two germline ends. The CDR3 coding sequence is TGTGCCAGCAGAACCGAACCGGGACTCGAGGTCTACGAGCAGTACTTC. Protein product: CASRTEPGLEVYEQYF. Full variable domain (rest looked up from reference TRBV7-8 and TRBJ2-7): GAGVSQSPRYKVAKRGQDVALRCDPISGHVSLFWYQQALGQGPEFLTYFQNEAQLDKSGLPSDRFFAERPEGSVSTLKIQRTQQEDSAVYLCASRTEPGLEVYEQYFGPGTRLTVT.